The T cell receptor (beta chain) under discussion was sequenced for a study of T cells in Graves' hyperthyroidism and ophthalmopathy. Study context: At initial diagnosis, before any treatment had begun, peripheral blood was obtained. Findings and caveats of the study: Before onset, by a median of around 6.4 months, the model predicted ophthalmopathy. Among clonotypes expanded in thyroid above 0.001, most were also found in blood.

Germline values: CDR1 SGDLS, CDR2 YYNGEE. V was pared by 4 bases and J by 2 bases, with 12 bases between. The CDR3 runs 14 residues. From RNA transcripts, TCR beta CDR3 regions were amplified. The TCR CDR3 was amplified in a first-round RT-PCR using the HTBI primer set. TCRdb redid the calling of the multiplex PCR reads with MiXCR, one entry per CDR3 protein. Of 500,000 to 650,000 distinct CDR3 sequences in the sample, under 20% were seen once. Diagnostic assessment was based on clinical symptoms, serum thyroxine and TRAb, thyroid ultrasound and orbital computed tomography. The table lists this clonotype with many counts. Its antigen is unidentified.

The sequenced sample was blood. The V gene is TRBV9, the J gene TRBJ1-2; tentatively, D is TRBD1 (6 bases). The TCR comes from a woman aged 18-29 years with Graves' ophthalmopathy. For the CDR3, the DNA is TGTGCCAGCAGCCCAAGACAGGAGAACTATGGCTACACCTTC. Translated: CASSPRQENYGYTF.